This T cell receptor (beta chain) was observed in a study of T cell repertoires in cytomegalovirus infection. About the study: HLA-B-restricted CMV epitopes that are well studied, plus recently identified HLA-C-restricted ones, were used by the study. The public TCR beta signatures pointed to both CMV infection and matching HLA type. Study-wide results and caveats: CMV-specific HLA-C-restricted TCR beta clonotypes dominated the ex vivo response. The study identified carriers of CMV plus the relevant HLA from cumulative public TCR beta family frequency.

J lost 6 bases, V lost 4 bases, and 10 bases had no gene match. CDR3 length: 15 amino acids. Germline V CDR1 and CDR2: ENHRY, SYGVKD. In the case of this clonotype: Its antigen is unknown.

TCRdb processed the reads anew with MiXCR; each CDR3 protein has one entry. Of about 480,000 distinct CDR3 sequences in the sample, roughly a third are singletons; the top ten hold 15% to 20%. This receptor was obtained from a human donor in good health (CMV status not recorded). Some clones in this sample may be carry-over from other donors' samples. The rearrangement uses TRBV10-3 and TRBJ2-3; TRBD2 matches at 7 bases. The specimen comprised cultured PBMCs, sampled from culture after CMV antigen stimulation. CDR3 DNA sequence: TGTGCCATCAGTGCAGAGCGGGGCGGAATGGATACGCAGTATTTT. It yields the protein CAISAERGGMDTQYF.